Presented here are 25 T cell receptor beta chains from one specimen sequenced in a study of PD-1 blockade in mismatch repair-deficient tumors. Profiling relied on immunoSEQ multiplex PCR, and the TCRdb table lists in-frame clones only, not all of them. The repertoire has around 120,000 clones, about 86% of them found once; the top ten carry less than 15%. The sample was peripheral blood, taken 44 weeks after starting pembrolizumab. These receptors originate from an adult with mismatch repair-deficient cancer.

This clone has just a few counts. This sequence joins TRBV5-1 and TRBJ2-7, with 9 bases matching TRBD1. The CDR3 has 14 amino acids. Per the germline V gene, CDR1 is SGHRS and CDR2 is YFSETQ. V was pared by 4 bases and J by 2 bases, with 4 bases of the junction left unmatched. The CDR3 bases are TGCGCCAGCAGCCCAAGGACAGGGGCCTACGAGCAGTACTTC. This gives the protein CASSPRTGAYEQYF.

The rearrangement joins TRBV23-1 to TRBJ1-2; 9 nucleotides match TRBD1. TRBV23-1 qualifies as an ORF whose function is uncertain. The CDR3 length is 16 residues. With V trimmed by 3 bases and J by 7 bases, 12 bases remained unmatched. Written as DNA, the CDR3 is TGCGCCAGCAGTCATTCGAGGGACAGGGTGGCTACTGGCTACACCTTC. Its protein is CASSHSRDRVATGYTF.

The chain links TRBV5-1 to TRBJ2-1; TRBD2 matches at 8 bases. V shed 2 bases, J shed 9 bases, and the junction held 10 bases outside the gene matches. The CDR3 is made up of 15 amino acids. Germline-derived CDR1 and CDR2 are SGHRS and YFSETQ. The CDR3: CASSFISGSYTEQFF. CDR3 bases: TGCGCCAGCAGCTTTATCAGCGGGAGTTATACTGAGCAGTTCTTC.

This rearrangement joins TRBV7-2 to TRBJ2-1; unclear D gene. The CDR3 is 11 amino acids. The germline CDR1 and CDR2 sequences are SGHTA and FQGNSA. The ends were cut back, 0 bases at V and 10 bases at J, with 4 bases in the middle. The CDR3 DNA sequence: TGTGCCAGCAGCTTAGCCGGGGAGCAGTTCTTC. This gives the protein CASSLAGEQFF.

The chain has TRBV5-1 and TRBJ2-7; the D gene is possibly TRBD2 (6 bases). In germline, CDR1 is SGHRS, CDR2 YFSETQ. Trimming took 3 bases from V and 3 from J, leaving 10 bases between them. The CDR3 has 13 amino acids. CDR3 DNA sequence: TGCGCCAGCAGCTGGGGGGAGTTCTACGAGCAGTACTTC. Translated, it gives CASSWGEFYEQYF.

J is TRBJ2-3 and V is TRBV27, with 10 bases fitting TRBD2. This CDR3 is 17 amino acids long. The germline CDR1 and CDR2 sequences are MNHEY and SMNVEV (reference sequence). The J segment lost 5 bases and the V segment lost 1 base, leaving 9 bases of the junction unmatched. This CDR3 reads CASSLLAGGSVEDTQYF. CDR3 sequence (DNA): TGTGCCAGCAGTTTATTAGCGGGAGGTTCGGTTGAAGATACGCAGTATTTT.

The chain carries TRBV7-8 and TRBJ2-7; D gene ambiguous. Trimming took off 5 bases at V and 5 bases at J, with 19 bases between the two ends. CDR1 is SGHVS and CDR2 is FQNEAQ in the germline V gene. CDR3 length: 15 amino acids. The CDR3 DNA follows: TGTGCCAGCAGCCTATCCTCCTTGGCAGCAGACGAGCAGTACTTC. Translating gives CASSLSSLAADEQYF.

As for this clone: Additional DNA sequences in this sample encode the identical CDR3. The V call is TRBV6-1, the J call TRBJ2-7; D might be TRBD2 (5 bases). This CDR3 is built from 14 residues. The ends were cut back, 2 bases at V and 2 bases at J, with 10 bases in the middle. Germline assignment: CDR1 MNHNS and CDR2 SASEGT. CDR3 sequence: CASSEPGLTYEQYF. The CDR3 nucleotides are TGTGCCAGCAGTGAACCCGGACTGACCTACGAGCAGTACTTC.

This clone came up once. The rearrangement uses TRBV10-3 and TRBJ2-3; 9 nucleotides agree with TRBD2. The CDR3 totals 15 residues. V shed 1 base, J shed 3 bases, and the junction held 2 bases outside the gene matches. Germline assignment: CDR1 ENHRY and CDR2 SYGVKD. Here the CDR3 reads CAISEFTSGTDTQYF. DNA of the CDR3: TGTGCCATCAGTGAGTTTACTAGCGGGACAGATACGCAGTATTTT.

V gene TRBV7-9 combines with J gene TRBJ1-1; the match to TRBD1 covers 7 bases. Germline loops: CDR1 SEHNR, CDR2 FQNEAQ (reference sequence). The trim removed 4 bases at V and 3 bases at J, leaving 5 bases unmatched. CDR3 length: 14 amino acids. CDR3 nucleotides: TGTGCCAGCAGCTCACAGGGGTGGGACACTGAAGCTTTCTTT. Its translation is CASSSQGWDTEAFF.

The J gene is TRBJ1-5, the V gene TRBV15; 11 nucleotides align to TRBD1. There are 16 residues in the CDR3. Germline CDR1 reads LNHNV; CDR2 reads YYDKDF (reference sequence). Unmatched junction bases numbered 5, after V lost 1 base and J lost 6 bases. This chain's CDR3 is CATSRAYGTGGQPQHF. In DNA form, the CDR3 reads TGTGCCACCAGCAGAGCTTACGGGACAGGGGGTCAGCCCCAGCATTTT.

This clone was found once. CDR3 DNA sequence: TGCGCCAGCAGCCAAGATCCCGGGGAGGCGTATACGCAGTATTTT. Translating gives CASSQDPGEAYTQYF. The genes are TRBV4-3 and TRBJ2-3; tentatively, D is TRBD2 (6 bases). The V gene's germline CDR1 is LGHNA and CDR2 YSLEER. The V gene lost 0 bases and the J gene lost 7 bases, with 14 bases spanning the gap. This CDR3 region has 15 residues.

V gene TRBV6-5 combines with J gene TRBJ2-7; tentative D call: TRBD2 (6 bases). The CDR3 covers 15 residues. V lost 7 bases and J 2 bases, leaving 18 bases between the germline ends. Germline assignment: CDR1 MNHEY and CDR2 SVGAGI. The CDR3 region has the DNA TGTGCCAGCACATCTCCGGGGCTAGCGACCTACGAGCAGTACTTC. This translates into CASTSPGLATYEQYF.

The chain has TRBV19 and TRBJ2-5, with 8 bases matching TRBD1. Unmatched junction bases numbered 8, after V lost 3 bases and J lost 2 bases. The CDR3 sequence is 16 residues long. Germline V gene lookup returns CDR1 LNHDA and CDR2 SQIVND (reference sequence). This chain's CDR3 is CASSISTGGLQETQYF. DNA of the CDR3: TGTGCCAGTAGTATTAGCACAGGGGGATTGCAAGAGACCCAGTACTTC.

J is TRBJ2-7 and V is TRBV7-9; a possible D gene is TRBD1 (5 bases). Trimming left V 5 bases short and J 4 bases short, with 15 bases between. Germline V gene lookup returns CDR1 SEHNR and CDR2 FQNEAQ (reference sequence). This CDR3 comprises 14 residues. The DNA of the CDR3 is TGTGCCAGCAGCCCTAATAGAACAGGATACGAGCAGTACTTC. This codes for CASSPNRTGYEQYF.

V gene TRBV19 combines with J gene TRBJ1-1; no clear D gene. V was trimmed by 6 bases and J by 1 base, leaving 12 bases between them. This CDR3 is built from 14 residues. CDR1 and CDR2 from the germline V gene are LNHDA and SQIVND (reference sequence). The CDR3 protein is CASRKEPWNTEAFF. DNA for the CDR3: TGTGCCAGTAGGAAAGAGCCTTGGAACACTGAAGCTTTCTTT.

V is TRBV6-1 and J is TRBJ1-2; D unresolved. Between the trimmed V and J ends, which lost 8 bases and 0 bases, there was a span of 4 bases. CDR3 length: 11 amino acids. The germline gives CDR1 MNHNS, CDR2 SASEGT. The CDR3 bases are TGTGCCAGCGTAACTAACTATGGCTACACCTTC. Its translation is CASVTNYGYTF.

The rearrangement joins TRBV4-3 to TRBJ2-1; 11 bases agree with TRBD2. This CDR3 contains 16 residues. V gave up 0 bases and J gave up 3 bases; unmatched junction bases: 1. Germline CDR1 is LGHNA and CDR2 is YSLEER. The DNA for the CDR3 is TGCGCCAGCAGCCAAGAACTAGCGGGAGTCTACAATGAGCAGTTCTTC. This translates into CASSQELAGVYNEQFF.

This clone turned up a few times. This sequence joins TRBV6-5 and TRBJ2-1; possible D gene TRBD2, 5 bases. Trimming removed 4 bases at V and 0 bases at J, with 13 bases between. The CDR3 spans 16 residues. Germline assignment: CDR1 MNHEY and CDR2 SVGAGI. The CDR3 loop is CASSLWTGSSYNEQFF. The CDR3 DNA sequence: TGTGCCAGCAGTTTATGGACGGGGAGCTCCTACAATGAGCAGTTCTTC.

The rearrangement links TRBV7-9 to TRBJ2-3, with TRBD2 identical over 7 bases. V shed 1 base, J shed 4 bases, and the junction held 11 bases outside the gene matches. The CDR3 covers 17 residues. Germline-derived CDR1 and CDR2 are SEHNR and FQNEAQ (reference sequence). CDR3 loop: CASSLGRERGGPDTQYF. CDR3 DNA: TGTGCCAGCAGCTTAGGGCGGGAGAGAGGAGGGCCAGATACGCAGTATTTT.

Details on this clone: At the DNA level, this CDR3 is encoded by other sequences in the same sample as well. The chain recombines TRBV28 with TRBJ2-7, with TRBD1 matching over 8 bases. Germline CDR1 reads MDHEN; CDR2 reads SYDVKM. Unmatched junction bases numbered 1, after V lost 5 bases and J lost 1 base. The CDR3 extends over 13 amino acids. DNA of the CDR3: TGTGCCAGCAGTCACAGGGGGTCCTACGAGCAGTACTTC. This gives the protein CASSHRGSYEQYF.

Worth noting for this clone: A junction end diverges from the germline sequence, so it may reflect a read error. The chain links TRBV10-3 to TRBJ2-1; 7 bases align to TRBD2. Germline CDR1 and CDR2: ENHRY and SYGVKD. The CDR3 sequence is 15 residues long. The CDR3 DNA reads TGTGCCATAAGTGGCCTGAGGGAGGGCCGCAATGAGCAGTTCTTC. It encodes CAISGLREGRNEQFF.

The chain couples TRBV27 to TRBJ2-7; D possibly uses TRBD1 or TRBD2 (5 bases each). The CDR3 loop spans 14 amino acids. Germline CDR1 reads MNHEY; CDR2 reads SMNVEV (reference sequence). V was clipped by 5 bases and J by 0 bases, with 11 bases between them. CDR3 bases: TGTGCCAGCAGTAATTGGGACGGCTCCTACGAGCAGTACTTC. Protein sequence: CASSNWDGSYEQYF.

This chain links TRBV5-4 with TRBJ2-1, with 7 bases identical to TRBD1. Germline values: CDR1 SGHNT, CDR2 YYREEE (reference sequence). Trimming took 2 bases from V and 2 from J; bases not matched to a gene: 4. There are 15 residues in the CDR3. In DNA, the CDR3 is TGTGCCAGCAGCTTAAGACAGGGCCCCTACAATGAGCAGTTCTTC. This gives the protein CASSLRQGPYNEQFF.

The chain couples TRBV5-1 to TRBJ2-7; 9 positions match TRBD1. The CDR3 consists of 12 residues. Germline CDR1 and CDR2: SGHRS and YFSETQ. The junction had 1 base not matched to a gene; V was cut back by 3 bases and J by 6 bases. CDR3 amino acids: CASSWDRAEQYF. The DNA of the CDR3 is TGCGCCAGCAGCTGGGACAGGGCCGAGCAGTACTTC. The whole variable domain, remainder taken from reference TRBV5-1 and TRBJ2-7, is KAGVTQTPRYLIKTRGQQVTLSCSPISGHRSVSWYQQTPGQGLQFLFEYFSETQRNKGNFPGRFSGRQFSNSRSEMNVSTLELGDSALYLCASSWDRAEQYFGPGTRLTVT.